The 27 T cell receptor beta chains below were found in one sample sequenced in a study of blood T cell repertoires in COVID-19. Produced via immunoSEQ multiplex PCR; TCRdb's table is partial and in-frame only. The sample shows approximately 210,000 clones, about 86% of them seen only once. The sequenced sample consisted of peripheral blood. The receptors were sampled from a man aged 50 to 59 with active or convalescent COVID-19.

In DNA form, the CDR3 reads TGTGCCAGCAGCCCCAAGGCAGGGAGGGAGACCCAGTACTTC. It yields the protein CASSPKAGRETQYF. V gene TRBV7-2 combines with J gene TRBJ2-5, with a weak D call TRBD2 (6 bases). Trimming cost V 5 bases and J 5 bases, with 15 bases left between them. This CDR3 is 14 amino acids long. Germline lookup yields CDR1 SGHTA and CDR2 FQGNSA.

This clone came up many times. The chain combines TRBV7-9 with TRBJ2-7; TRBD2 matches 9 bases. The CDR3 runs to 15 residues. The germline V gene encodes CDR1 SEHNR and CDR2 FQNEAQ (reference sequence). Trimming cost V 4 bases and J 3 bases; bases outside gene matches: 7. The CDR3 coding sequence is TGTGCCAGCAGCTCCCCGGGACTAGCCAGCTACGAGCAGTACTTC. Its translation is CASSSPGLASYEQYF.

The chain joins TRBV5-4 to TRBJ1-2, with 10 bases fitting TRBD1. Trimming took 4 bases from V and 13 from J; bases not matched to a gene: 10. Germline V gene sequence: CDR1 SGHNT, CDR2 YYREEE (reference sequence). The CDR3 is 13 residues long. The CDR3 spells CASSPDRGRGGTF. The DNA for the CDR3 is TGTGCCAGCAGCCCCGACAGGGGGCGGGGGGGCACCTTC.

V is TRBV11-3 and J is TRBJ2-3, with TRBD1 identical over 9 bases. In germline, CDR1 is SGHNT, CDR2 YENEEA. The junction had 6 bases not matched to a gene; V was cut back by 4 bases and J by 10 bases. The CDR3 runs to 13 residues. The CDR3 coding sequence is TGTGCCAGCAGCTGGGACAGGGATGATGCGCAGTATTTT. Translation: CASSWDRDDAQYF.

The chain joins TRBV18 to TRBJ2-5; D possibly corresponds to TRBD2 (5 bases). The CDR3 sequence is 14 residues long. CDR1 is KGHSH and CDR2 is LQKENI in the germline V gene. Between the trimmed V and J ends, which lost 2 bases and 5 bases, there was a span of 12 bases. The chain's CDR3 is CASSPKGSGETQYF. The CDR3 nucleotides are TGTGCCAGCTCACCAAAGGGATCGGGGGAGACCCAGTACTTC.

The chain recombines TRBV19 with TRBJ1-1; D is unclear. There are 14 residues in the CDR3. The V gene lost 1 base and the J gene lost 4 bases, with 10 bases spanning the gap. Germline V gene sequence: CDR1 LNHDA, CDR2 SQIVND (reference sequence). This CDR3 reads CASSIVLGSTEAFF. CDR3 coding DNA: TGTGCCAGTAGTATAGTTCTGGGGAGCACTGAAGCTTTCTTT.

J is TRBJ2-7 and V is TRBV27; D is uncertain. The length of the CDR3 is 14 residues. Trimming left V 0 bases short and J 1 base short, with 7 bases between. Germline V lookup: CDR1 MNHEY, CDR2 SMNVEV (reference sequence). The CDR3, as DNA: TGTGCCAGCAGTTTATCGCGGATGTCCTACGAGCAGTACTTC. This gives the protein CASSLSRMSYEQYF.

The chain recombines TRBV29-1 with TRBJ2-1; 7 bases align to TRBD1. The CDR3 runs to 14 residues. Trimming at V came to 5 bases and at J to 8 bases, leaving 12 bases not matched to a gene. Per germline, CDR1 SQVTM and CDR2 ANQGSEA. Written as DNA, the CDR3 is TGCAGCGTTAGCCGGGACAGCGAGAACGATGAGCAGTTCTTC. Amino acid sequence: CSVSRDSENDEQFF.

The DNA for the CDR3 is TGTGCCAGCAGTGCGGGACGGAAAGAGACCCAGTACTTC. Protein sequence: CASSAGRKETQYF. The V gene is TRBV27, the J gene TRBJ2-5; D might be TRBD2 (6 bases). CDR1 and CDR2 from the germline V gene are MNHEY and SMNVEV (reference sequence). This CDR3 spans 13 amino acids. V dropped 5 bases and J dropped 3 bases, with 10 bases sitting between them.

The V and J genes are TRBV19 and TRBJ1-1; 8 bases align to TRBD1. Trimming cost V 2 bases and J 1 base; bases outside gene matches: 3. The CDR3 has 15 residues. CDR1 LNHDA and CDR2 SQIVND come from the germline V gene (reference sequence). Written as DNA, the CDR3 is TGTGCCAGTAGTATACTTGGGACAGGGAACACTGAAGCTTTCTTT. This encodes CASSILGTGNTEAFF.

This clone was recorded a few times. CDR3 bases: TGTGCCAGCAGTACAGGGGGCGGTAACGAAAAACTGTTTTTT. Translating gives CASSTGGGNEKLFF. This chain uses TRBV2 with TRBJ1-4; 9 bases are shared with TRBD1. The junction had 6 bases not matched to a gene; V was cut back by 5 bases and J by 8 bases. Germline CDR1 is SNHLY and CDR2 is FYNNEI. The CDR3 loop spans 14 amino acids.

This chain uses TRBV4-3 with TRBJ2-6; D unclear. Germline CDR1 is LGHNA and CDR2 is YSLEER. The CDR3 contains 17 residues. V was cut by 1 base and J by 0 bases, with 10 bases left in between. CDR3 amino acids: CASSQASRVSGANVLTF. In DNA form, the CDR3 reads TGCGCCAGCAGCCAAGCGTCAAGAGTCTCTGGGGCCAACGTCCTGACTTTC.

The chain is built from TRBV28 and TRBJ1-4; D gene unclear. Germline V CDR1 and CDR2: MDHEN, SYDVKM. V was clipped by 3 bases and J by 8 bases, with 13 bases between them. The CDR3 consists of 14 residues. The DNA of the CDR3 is TGTGCCAGCAGTTTGGGCAGCCGTCTGGAAAAACTGTTTTTT. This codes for CASSLGSRLEKLFF.

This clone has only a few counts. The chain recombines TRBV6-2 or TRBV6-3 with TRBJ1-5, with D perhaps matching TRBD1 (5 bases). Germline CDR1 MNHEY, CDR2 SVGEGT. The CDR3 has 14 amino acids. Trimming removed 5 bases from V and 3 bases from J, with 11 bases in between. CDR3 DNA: TGTGCCAGCAGTGACCGGGGGGTCAATCAGCCCCAGCATTTT. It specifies CASSDRGVNQPQHF.

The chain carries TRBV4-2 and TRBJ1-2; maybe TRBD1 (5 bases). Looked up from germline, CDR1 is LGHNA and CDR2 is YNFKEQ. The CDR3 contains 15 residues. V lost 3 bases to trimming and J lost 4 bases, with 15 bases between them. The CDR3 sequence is CASSQGLGGPYGYTF. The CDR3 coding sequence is TGTGCCAGCAGCCAGGGCCTGGGGGGTCCCTATGGCTACACCTTC.

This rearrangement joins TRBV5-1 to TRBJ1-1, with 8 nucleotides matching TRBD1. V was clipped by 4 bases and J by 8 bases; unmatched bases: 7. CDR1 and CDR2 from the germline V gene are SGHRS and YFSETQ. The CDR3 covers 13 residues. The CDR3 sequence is CASSLLGQGEAFF. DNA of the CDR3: TGCGCCAGCAGCCTACTTGGACAGGGCGAAGCTTTCTTT.

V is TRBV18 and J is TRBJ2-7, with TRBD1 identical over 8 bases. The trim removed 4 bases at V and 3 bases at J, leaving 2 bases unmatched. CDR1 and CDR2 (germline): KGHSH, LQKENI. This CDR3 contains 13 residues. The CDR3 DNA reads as TGTGCCAGCTCACGCACAGGGGGCTACGAGCAGTACTTC. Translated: CASSRTGGYEQYF. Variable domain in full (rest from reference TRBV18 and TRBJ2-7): NAGVMQNPRHLVRRRGQEARLRCSPMKGHSHVYWYRQLPEEGLKFMVYLQKENIIDESGMPKERFSAEFPKEGPSILRIQQVVRGDSAAYFCASSRTGGYEQYFGPGTRLTVT.

The CDR3 sequence: CASSQSRAGPAYEQYF. In DNA form, the CDR3 reads TGCGCCAGCAGCCAGAGCCGGGCAGGGCCCGCCTACGAGCAGTACTTC. J is TRBJ2-7 and V is TRBV4-3; possible D gene TRBD1, 5 bases. The CDR3 consists of 16 residues. The germline V gene encodes CDR1 LGHNA and CDR2 YSLEER. The V end was cut by 3 bases, the J end by 2 bases, with 17 bases between.

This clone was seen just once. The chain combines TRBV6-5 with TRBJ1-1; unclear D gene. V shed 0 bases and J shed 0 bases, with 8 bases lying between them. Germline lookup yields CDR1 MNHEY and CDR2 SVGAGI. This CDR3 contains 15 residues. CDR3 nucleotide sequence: TGTGCCAGCAGTTACTCGATGGCCTTGAACACTGAAGCTTTCTTT. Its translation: CASSYSMALNTEAFF.

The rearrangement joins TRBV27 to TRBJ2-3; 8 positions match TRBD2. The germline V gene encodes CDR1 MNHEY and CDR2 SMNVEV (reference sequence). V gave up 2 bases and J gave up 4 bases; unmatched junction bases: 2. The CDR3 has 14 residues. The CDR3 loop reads CASSLRRGADTQYF. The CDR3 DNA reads TGTGCCAGCAGTTTACGGCGGGGGGCAGATACGCAGTATTTT.

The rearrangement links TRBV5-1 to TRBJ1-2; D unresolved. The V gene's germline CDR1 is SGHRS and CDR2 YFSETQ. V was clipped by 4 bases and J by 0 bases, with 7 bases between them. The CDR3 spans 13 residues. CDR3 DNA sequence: TGCGCCAGCAGCGTTAGCGCTAACTATGGCTACACCTTC. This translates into CASSVSANYGYTF.

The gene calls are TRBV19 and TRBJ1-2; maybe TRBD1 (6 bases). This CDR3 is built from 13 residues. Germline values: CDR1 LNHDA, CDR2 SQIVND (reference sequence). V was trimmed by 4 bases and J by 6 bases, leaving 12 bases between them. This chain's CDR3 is CASSTSDRHGYTF. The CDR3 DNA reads TGTGCCAGTAGTACCTCTGACAGGCATGGCTACACCTTC.

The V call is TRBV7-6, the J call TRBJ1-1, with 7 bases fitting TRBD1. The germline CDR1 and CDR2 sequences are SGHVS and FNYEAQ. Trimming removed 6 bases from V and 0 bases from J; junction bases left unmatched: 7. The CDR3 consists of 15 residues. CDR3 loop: CASRPETGVNTEAFF. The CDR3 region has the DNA TGTGCCAGCAGACCTGAAACAGGGGTGAACACTGAAGCTTTCTTT.

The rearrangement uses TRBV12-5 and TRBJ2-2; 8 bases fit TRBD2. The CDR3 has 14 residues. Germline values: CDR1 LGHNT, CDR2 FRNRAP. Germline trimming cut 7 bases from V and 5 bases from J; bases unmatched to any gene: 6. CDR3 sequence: CASAQTGGTGELFF. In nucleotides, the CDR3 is TGTGCTAGTGCCCAAACGGGAGGGACCGGGGAGCTGTTTTTT.

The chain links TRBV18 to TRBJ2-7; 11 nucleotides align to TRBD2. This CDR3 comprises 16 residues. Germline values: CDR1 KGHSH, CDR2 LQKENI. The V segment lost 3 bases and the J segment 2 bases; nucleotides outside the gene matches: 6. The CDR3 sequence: CASSPLAGGTTYEQYF. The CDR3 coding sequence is TGTGCCAGCTCACCTCTAGCGGGGGGCACTACCTACGAGCAGTACTTC.

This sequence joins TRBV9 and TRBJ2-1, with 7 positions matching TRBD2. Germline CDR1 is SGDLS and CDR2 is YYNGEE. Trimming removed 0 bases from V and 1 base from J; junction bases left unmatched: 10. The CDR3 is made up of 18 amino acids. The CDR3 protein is CASSVGVGGSVSYNEQFF. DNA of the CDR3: TGTGCCAGCAGCGTAGGAGTGGGCGGGAGTGTATCCTACAATGAGCAGTTCTTC.

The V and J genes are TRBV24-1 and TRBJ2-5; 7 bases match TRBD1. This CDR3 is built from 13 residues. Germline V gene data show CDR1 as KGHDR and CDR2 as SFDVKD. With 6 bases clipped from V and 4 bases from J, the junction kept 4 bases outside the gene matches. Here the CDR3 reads CATSKGAGETQYF. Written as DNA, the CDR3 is TGTGCCACCAGTAAGGGGGCAGGAGAGACCCAGTACTTC.